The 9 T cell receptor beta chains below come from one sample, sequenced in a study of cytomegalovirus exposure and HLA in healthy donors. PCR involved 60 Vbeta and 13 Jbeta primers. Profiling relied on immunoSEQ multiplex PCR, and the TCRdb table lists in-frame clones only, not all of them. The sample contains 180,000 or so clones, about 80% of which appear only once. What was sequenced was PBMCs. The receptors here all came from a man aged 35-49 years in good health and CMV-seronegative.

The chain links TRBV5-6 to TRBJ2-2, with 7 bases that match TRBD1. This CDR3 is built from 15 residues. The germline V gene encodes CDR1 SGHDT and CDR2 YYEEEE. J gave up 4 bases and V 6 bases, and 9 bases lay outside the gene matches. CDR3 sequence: CASKYRGSSTGELFF. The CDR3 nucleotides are TGTGCCAGCAAGTACAGGGGCTCCAGCACCGGGGAGCTGTTTTTT. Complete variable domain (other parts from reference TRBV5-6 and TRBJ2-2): DAGVTQSPTHLIKTRGQQVTLRCSPKSGHDTVSWYQQALGQGPQFIFQYYEEEERQRGNFPDRFSGHQFPNYSSELNVNALLLGDSALYLCASKYRGSSTGELFFGEGSRLTVL.

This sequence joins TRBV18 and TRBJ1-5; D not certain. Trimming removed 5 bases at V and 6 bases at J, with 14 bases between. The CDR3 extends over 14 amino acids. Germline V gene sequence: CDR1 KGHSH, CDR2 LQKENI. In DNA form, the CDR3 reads TGTGCCAGCTCAGCGGACTTAGGCGGTCAGCCCCAGCATTTT. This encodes CASSADLGGQPQHF.

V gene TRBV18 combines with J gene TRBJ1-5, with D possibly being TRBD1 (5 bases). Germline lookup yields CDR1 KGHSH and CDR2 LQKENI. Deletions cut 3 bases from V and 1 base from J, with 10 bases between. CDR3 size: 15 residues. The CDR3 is CASSPRQSSNQPQHF. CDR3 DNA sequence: TGTGCCAGCTCACCCCGACAGTCGAGCAATCAGCCCCAGCATTTT.

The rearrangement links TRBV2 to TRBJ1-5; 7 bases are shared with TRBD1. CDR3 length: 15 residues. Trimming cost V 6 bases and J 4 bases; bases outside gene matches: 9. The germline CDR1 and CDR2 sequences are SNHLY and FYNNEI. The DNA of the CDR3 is TGTGCCAGCAGGCAGACAGGGAAACCGAATCAGCCCCAGCATTTT. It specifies CASRQTGKPNQPQHF.

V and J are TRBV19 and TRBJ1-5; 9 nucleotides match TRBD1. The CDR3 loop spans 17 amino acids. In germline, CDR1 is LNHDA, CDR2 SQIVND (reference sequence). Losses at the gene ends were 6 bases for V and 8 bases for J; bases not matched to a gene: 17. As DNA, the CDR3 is TGTGCCAGTAGGGTCCTTGGGGGGACAGGGTATGAGAAGCCCCAGCATTTT. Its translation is CASRVLGGTGYEKPQHF. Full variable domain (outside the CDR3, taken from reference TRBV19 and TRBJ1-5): DGGITQSPKYLFRKEGQNVTLSCEQNLNHDAMYWYRQDPGQGLRLIYYSQIVNDFQKGDIAEGYSVSREKKESFPLTVTSAQKNPTAFYLCASRVLGGTGYEKPQHFGDGTRLSIL.

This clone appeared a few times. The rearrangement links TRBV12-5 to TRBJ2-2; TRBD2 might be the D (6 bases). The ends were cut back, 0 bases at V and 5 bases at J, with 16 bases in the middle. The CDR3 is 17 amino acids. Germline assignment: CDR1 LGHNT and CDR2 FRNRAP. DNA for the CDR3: TGTGCTAGTGGTTTGGTACTGGCGGGGCGACGGACCGGGGAGCTGTTTTTT. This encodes CASGLVLAGRRTGELFF.

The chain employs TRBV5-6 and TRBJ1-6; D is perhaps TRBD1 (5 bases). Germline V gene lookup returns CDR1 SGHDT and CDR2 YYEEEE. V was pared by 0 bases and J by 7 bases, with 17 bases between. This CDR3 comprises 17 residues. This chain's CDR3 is CASSLGGRGLRNSPLHF. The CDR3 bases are TGTGCCAGCAGCTTGGGAGGTAGGGGACTGAGAAATTCACCCCTCCACTTT.

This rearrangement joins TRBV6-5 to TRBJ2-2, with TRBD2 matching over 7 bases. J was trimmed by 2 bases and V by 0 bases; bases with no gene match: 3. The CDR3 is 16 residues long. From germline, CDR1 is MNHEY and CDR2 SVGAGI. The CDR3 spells CASSYSTSPNTGELFF. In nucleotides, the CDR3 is TGTGCCAGCAGTTACTCGACTAGCCCAAACACCGGGGAGCTGTTTTTT.

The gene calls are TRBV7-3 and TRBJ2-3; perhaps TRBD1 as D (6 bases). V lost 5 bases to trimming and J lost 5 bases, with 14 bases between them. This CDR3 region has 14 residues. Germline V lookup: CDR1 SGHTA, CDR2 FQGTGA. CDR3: CASSPGTMGDTQYF. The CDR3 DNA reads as TGTGCCAGCAGCCCCGGGACAATGGGAGATACGCAGTATTTT.